This TCR beta chain was found in a study of human T cells and chemical hapten exposure. Across the study: 2% DPC applied to an approximately 2 cm by approximately 2 cm arm area sensitized donors. Mostly female, the patients presented with alopecia areata, totalis or universalis. Small discrepancies in pooled library volume mainly accounted for the varying TCR yields per sample.

TCRdb reprocessed the RACE reads via MiXCR and lists one record per CDR3 protein. The data hold some 74,000 distinct CDR3 sequences, with 14% observed a single time. There are a few counts of this clonotype. Its antigen remains unknown. Time point: pre-sensitization, week 0. Treatment specified: therapeutic diphenylcyclopropenone sensitization with weekly scalp DPC. Between the trimmed V and J ends, which lost 5 bases and 0 bases, there was a span of 17 bases. Germline lookup yields CDR1 MNHEY and CDR2 SVGAGI. The CDR3 totals 17 residues. Study conclusions and caveats: The immune response of these alopecia patients might not match healthy individuals'.

The specimen comprised whole blood, sampled in connection with sensitization to the hapten diphenylcyclopropenone (DPC). This receptor was obtained from a woman between 50 and 59 years old with alopecia areata. Some clones in this sample may be carry-over from other donors' samples. J is TRBJ1-3 and V is TRBV6-5; a possible D gene is TRBD1 (5 bases). The CDR3 region is CASSRFSRGYSGNTIYF. DNA for the CDR3: TGTGCCAGCAGTCGGTTCTCTAGGGGTTACTCTGGAAACACCATATATTTT.